This T cell receptor (beta chain) was retrieved from a study of blood T cell repertoires in COVID-19. Study-wide background: Nucleic acid was either cDNA or gDNA, and it came from T cells, B-cell-depleted T cells, or PBMCs.

This CDR3 is 16 amino acids long. Germline lookup yields CDR1 MNHEY and CDR2 SVGEGT. Unmatched junction bases numbered 4, after V lost 6 bases and J lost 4 bases. Sequencing used immunoSEQ multiplex PCR; TCRdb keeps in-frame clones, though not all of them. This table holds roughly 230,000 clones, 84% found once. This clonotype originated in a man aged 50-60 years with active or convalescent COVID-19. V usage is TRBV6-2 or TRBV6-3 and J usage is TRBJ2-1; 15 bases align to TRBD2. The sample was peripheral blood. The CDR3 sequence is CASSRTSGGAYNEQFF. Here the CDR3 DNA reads TGTGCCAGCAGCCGGACTAGCGGGGGGGCTTACAATGAGCAGTTCTTC.